This is a list of T cell receptor beta chains from one sample in a study of blood T cell repertoires in COVID-19. Profiled with immunoSEQ multiplex PCR; TCRdb holds only in-frame clones, not every one. This table has approximately 270,000 clones, 65% to 90% appearing once. Material: PBMCs or T cells enriched from blood (not recorded which). Receptors were obtained from a man aged 40-49 years who had recovered from COVID-19. CDR3s leave out the opening cysteine and the closing phenylalanine or tryptophan. A D gene is named only where the DNA matches it firmly.

TRBV19,TRBJ1-6,.,ASSMRRVDSPLH
TRBV19,TRBJ2-7,.,ASSISGSYEQY
TRBV30,TRBJ1-6,TRBD1,AWKGALSLH
TRBV19,TRBJ1-1,.,ASSLSSGTEAF
TRBV13,TRBJ2-2,TRBD1,ASSTRTGVRLGTGELF
TRBV7-9,TRBJ2-5,.,ASSLRRSGKETQY
TRBV28,TRBJ1-1,.,ASSLGEGWREAF
TRBV7-2,TRBJ2-1,.,ASTLTGGRSYNEQF
TRBV6-6,TRBJ1-5,TRBD1,ASSPNMGQGSYSNQPQH
TRBV5-1,TRBJ2-5,.,ASSLTPAGQETQY
TRBV11-2,TRBJ2-7,.,ASSLDPPDEQY
TRBV4-1,TRBJ1-1,.,ASSQVRDLNTEAF
TRBV27,TRBJ2-7,TRBD1,ASKWSGSGGYEQY
TRBV18,TRBJ2-6,.,ASSPERSGANVLT
TRBV5-1,TRBJ1-2,TRBD1,ASSFVPGTDYGYT
TRBV11-2,TRBJ2-6,.,ASSRQSPGANVLT
TRBV7-2,TRBJ1-2,.,ASSSPETGTYGYT
TRBV7-2,TRBJ2-7,TRBD2,ASRLAGDLYEQY
TRBV11-2,TRBJ1-2,.,ASSLGPDGYT
TRBV27,TRBJ1-1,.,ASSLLLGGTEAF
TRBV5-1,TRBJ2-7,.,ASSLEQGVFYEQY
TRBV19,TRBJ1-5,.,ASSIDAPAAASNQPQH
TRBV5-1,TRBJ1-1,TRBD1,ASTQGDSVTNTEAF
TRBV5-4,TRBJ2-3,.,ASSLSDTQY
TRBV6-2/TRBV6-3,TRBJ1-1,.,ASSQRGYSLQQAF
TRBV6-5,TRBJ1-2,.,ASSRGGGGYT
TRBV19,TRBJ1-1,.,ASRDRDTEAF
TRBV28,TRBJ1-1,TRBD1,ASSRQGAEAF
TRBV7-2,TRBJ2-1,.,ASSLRLVNEQF
TRBV6-5,TRBJ2-2,.,ASSYAGIGELF
TRBV7-9,TRBJ1-3,.,ASSASAGMTIY
TRBV27,TRBJ1-2,.,ASSLYGESYGYT
TRBV15,TRBJ2-1,TRBD2,ATSRDLGRGNEQF
TRBV27,TRBJ2-3,TRBD2,ASSTLAGEPYTQY
TRBV9,TRBJ1-6,.,ASSHPNSPLH
TRBV6-5,TRBJ1-1,.,ASSPWTGGHTEAF
TRBV16,TRBJ2-2,TRBD1,ASSPNQGAGIGELF
TRBV20-1,TRBJ1-2,.,SAFRDGYT
TRBV2,TRBJ1-4,.,ASSDRRAGTNEKLF
TRBV12-3/TRBV12-4,TRBJ1-4,TRBD1,ATWTGGKLF
TRBV10-1,TRBJ1-5,TRBD1,ASSELLTGGRSNQPQH
TRBV30,TRBJ2-3,.,AWSSFGGPRPDTQY
TRBV7-9,TRBJ2-7,.,ASSLLWGERYEQY
TRBV3-1/TRBV3-2,TRBJ1-5,.,ASSQVTGGQPQH
TRBV6-1,TRBJ2-2,TRBD1,ASSERQGRSGELF
TRBV4-3,TRBJ1-4,TRBD1,ASSRRSGTENEKLF
TRBV28,TRBJ1-1,.,ASSFSGQLNTEAF
TRBV25-1,TRBJ1-4,TRBD1,ASSGAGGANEKLF
TRBV5-1,TRBJ2-1,.,ASSLGLNNEQF
TRBV4-3,TRBJ1-5,.,ASSQDPQVPPQH
TRBV30,TRBJ1-5,.,AWARQDNQPQH